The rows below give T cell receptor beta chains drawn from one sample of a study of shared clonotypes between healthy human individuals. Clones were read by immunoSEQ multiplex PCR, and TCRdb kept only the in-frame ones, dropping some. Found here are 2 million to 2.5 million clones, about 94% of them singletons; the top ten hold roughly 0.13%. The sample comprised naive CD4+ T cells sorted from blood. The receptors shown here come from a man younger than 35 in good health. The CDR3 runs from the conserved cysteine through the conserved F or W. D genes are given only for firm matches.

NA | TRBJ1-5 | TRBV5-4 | CASSLGANQPQHF
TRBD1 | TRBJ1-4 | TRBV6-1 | CASSPGDRGGEKLFF
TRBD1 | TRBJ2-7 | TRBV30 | CAWSNRDSLLYEQYF
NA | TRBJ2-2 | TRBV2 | CASKAGVDGELFF
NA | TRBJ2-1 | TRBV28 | CASRPLGGSYNEQFF
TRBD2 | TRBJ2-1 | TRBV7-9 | CASSPRLAGFGQFF
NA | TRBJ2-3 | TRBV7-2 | CASASADTQYF
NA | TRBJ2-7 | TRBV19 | CASSLGYSTPSYEQYF
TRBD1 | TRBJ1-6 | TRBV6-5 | CASRGAGTDNSPLHF
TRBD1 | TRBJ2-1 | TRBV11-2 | CASRPAGGGEQFF
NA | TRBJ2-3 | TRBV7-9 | CASSSLVATDTQYF
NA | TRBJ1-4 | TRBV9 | CASSTLGDNEKLFF
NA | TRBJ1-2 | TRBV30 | CAWSVMGTTGYTF
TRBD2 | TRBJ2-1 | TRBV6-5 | CASGEGTSAYNEQFF
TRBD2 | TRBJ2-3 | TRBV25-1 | CASSEYRAGGTDTQYF
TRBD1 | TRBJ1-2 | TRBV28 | CASSPNYRGLYGYTF
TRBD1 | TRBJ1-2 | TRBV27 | CASSARQGDYGYTF
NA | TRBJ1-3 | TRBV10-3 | CAISAGPADGNTIYF
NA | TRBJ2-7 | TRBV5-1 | CASSLGPESYEQYF
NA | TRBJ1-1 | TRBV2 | CASSGGGGQFEAFF
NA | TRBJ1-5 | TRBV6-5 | CASSTINQPQHF
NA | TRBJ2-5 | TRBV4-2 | CASSRDPGETQYF
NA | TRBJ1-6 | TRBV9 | CASSVGTTNSPLHF
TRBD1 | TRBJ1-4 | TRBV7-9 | CASSPDRATNEKLFF
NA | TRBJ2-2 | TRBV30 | CACRTSRLNTGELFF
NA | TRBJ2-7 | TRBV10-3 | CAISDGSRTYEQYF
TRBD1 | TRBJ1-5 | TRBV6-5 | CASRGPGGEQPQHF
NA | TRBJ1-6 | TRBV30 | CAWSMDGGWNSPLHF
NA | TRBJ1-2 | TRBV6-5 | CASSDYGGSYGYTF
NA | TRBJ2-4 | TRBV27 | CASSLPTVPRRAPKNIQYF
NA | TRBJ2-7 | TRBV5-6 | CASSFATLYEQYF
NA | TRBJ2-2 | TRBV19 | CASTMGSLGTGELFF
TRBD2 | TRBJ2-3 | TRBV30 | CAWTVRRLAGGTDTQYF
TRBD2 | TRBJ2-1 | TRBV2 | CASSGSGGAIEQFF
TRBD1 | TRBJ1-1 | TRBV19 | CASSIGTGGLMNTEAFF
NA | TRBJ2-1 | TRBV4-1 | CASSPILVGYNEQFF
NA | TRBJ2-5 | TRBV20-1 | CSALQRETQYF
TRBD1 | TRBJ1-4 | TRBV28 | CASRVPGTGDEKLFF
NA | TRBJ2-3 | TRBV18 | CASSPQLVGDTQYF
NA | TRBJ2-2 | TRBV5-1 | CASSLAGSDTGELFF
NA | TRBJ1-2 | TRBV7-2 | CASNLRATDYGYTF
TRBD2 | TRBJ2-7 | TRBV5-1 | CASSLATSGSGGEQYF
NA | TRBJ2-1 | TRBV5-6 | CASRPTARTSLRYNEQFF
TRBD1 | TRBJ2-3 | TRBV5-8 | CASSSTGSTDTQYF
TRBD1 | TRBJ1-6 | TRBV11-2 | CASSLEGTGPNSPLHF
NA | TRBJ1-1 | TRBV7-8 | CASSASRWVENTEAFF
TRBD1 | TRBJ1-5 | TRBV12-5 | CASGLAPGGGQPQHF
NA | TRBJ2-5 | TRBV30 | CAWSVQLGIGETQYF
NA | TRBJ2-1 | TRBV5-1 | CASSLTGGPYNEQFF
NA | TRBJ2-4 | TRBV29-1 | CSVVPELAKNIQYF
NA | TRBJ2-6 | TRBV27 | CASSLSRGYSGANVLTF
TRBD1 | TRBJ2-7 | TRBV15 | CATSRRPEDRGYEQYF
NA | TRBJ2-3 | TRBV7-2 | CASSSPLNSDTDTQYF
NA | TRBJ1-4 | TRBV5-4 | CASSLLGADEKLFF
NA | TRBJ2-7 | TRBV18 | CASSPPWAPQGREQYF